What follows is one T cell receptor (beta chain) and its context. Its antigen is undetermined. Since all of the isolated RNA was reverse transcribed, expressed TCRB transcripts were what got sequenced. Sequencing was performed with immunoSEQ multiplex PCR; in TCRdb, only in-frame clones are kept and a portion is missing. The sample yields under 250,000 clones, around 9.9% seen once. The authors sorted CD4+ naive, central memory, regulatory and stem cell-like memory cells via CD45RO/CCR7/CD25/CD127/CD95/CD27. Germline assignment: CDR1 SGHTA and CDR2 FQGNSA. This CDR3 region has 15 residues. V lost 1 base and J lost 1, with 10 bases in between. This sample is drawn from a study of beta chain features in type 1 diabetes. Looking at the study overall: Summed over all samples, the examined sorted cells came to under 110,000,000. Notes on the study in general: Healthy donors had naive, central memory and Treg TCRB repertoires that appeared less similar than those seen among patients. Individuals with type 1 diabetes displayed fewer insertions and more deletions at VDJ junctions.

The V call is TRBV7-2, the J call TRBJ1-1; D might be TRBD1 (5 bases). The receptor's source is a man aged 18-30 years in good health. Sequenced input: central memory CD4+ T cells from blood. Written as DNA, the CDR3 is TGTGCCAGCAGCTTAGAGGCAGGGAGGAACACTGAAGCTTTCTTT. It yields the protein CASSLEAGRNTEAFF.